The rows below give T cell receptor beta chains drawn from one sample of a study of CD8 T cells in ankylosing spondylitis. TCRdb called the 5' RACE reads again in MiXCR, with one record for every CDR3 protein. The repertoire has roughly 450,000 distinct CDR3 sequences, roughly 27% of them found once; the top ten carry about 0.92%. Sequenced: blood, either unsorted or a sorted T cell fraction (not recorded which). The receptors come from a male donor with ankylosing spondylitis. CDR3s include the opening cysteine and the closing phenylalanine or tryptophan. The D gene is left open where the match is weak. Where a row states a size, it is once, few, many or the class of an expanded clone; other rows omit it.

d_call: TRBD2
clone_size: few
j_call: TRBJ2-2
v_call: TRBV29-1
cdr3_length: 15
cdr3_aa: CSVGGGQPNTGELFF
cdr3_nt: TGCAGCGTCGGCGGGGGGCAACCGAACACCGGGGAGCTGTTTTTT

d_call: TRBD2
clone_size: few
j_call: TRBJ2-5
v_call: TRBV20-1
cdr3_length: 13
cdr3_aa: CSARPSGTETQYF
cdr3_nt: TGCAGTGCTAGACCTAGCGGGACAGAGACCCAGTACTTC

d_call: NA
clone_size: many
j_call: TRBJ2-5
v_call: TRBV5-1
cdr3_length: 14
cdr3_aa: CASSPSAGQETQYF
cdr3_nt: TGCGCCAGCAGCCCGTCTGCGGGACAAGAGACCCAGTACTTC

d_call: NA
clone_size: few
j_call: TRBJ1-1
v_call: TRBV20-1
cdr3_length: 12
cdr3_aa: CSASGENTEAFF
cdr3_nt: TGCAGTGCTAGTGGGGAGAACACTGAAGCTTTCTTT

d_call: TRBD1
clone_size: NA
j_call: TRBJ2-2
v_call: TRBV9
cdr3_length: 15
cdr3_aa: CASSKRTGNTGELFF
cdr3_nt: TGTGCCAGCAGCAAAAGGACAGGGAACACCGGGGAGCTGTTTTTT

d_call: TRBD1
clone_size: few
j_call: TRBJ1-5
v_call: TRBV19
cdr3_length: 17
cdr3_aa: CASSPGTGRTSNQPQHF
cdr3_nt: TGTGCCAGTAGTCCTGGGACAGGGAGAACTAGCAATCAGCCCCAGCATTTT

d_call: TRBD1
clone_size: NA
j_call: TRBJ1-6
v_call: TRBV20-1
cdr3_length: 15
cdr3_aa: CSANLPGQNNSPLHF
cdr3_nt: TGCAGTGCTAACCTACCGGGACAGAACAATTCACCCCTCCACTTT

d_call: NA
clone_size: many
j_call: TRBJ2-1
v_call: TRBV7-2
cdr3_length: 12
cdr3_aa: CASSQLYNEQFF
cdr3_nt: TGTGCCAGCAGCCAACTTTACAATGAGCAGTTCTTC

d_call: NA
clone_size: few
j_call: TRBJ2-1
v_call: TRBV7-9
cdr3_length: 14
cdr3_aa: CASSLISGHNEQFF
cdr3_nt: TGTGCCAGCAGCTTAATTTCGGGTCACAATGAGCAGTTCTTC

d_call: TRBD1
clone_size: few
j_call: TRBJ1-6
v_call: TRBV20-1
cdr3_length: 13
cdr3_aa: CSVAGGHNSPLHF
cdr3_nt: TGCAGTGTTGCAGGGGGACATAATTCACCCCTCCACTTT

d_call: TRBD1
clone_size: once
j_call: TRBJ1-1
v_call: TRBV29-1
cdr3_length: 13
cdr3_aa: CSPSGQLNTEAFF
cdr3_nt: TGCAGCCCGTCGGGACAGTTGAACACTGAAGCTTTCTTT

d_call: NA
clone_size: few
j_call: TRBJ1-1
v_call: TRBV12-3/TRBV12-4
cdr3_length: 11
cdr3_aa: CASTKNTEAFF
cdr3_nt: TGTGCCAGCACGAAGAACACTGAAGCTTTCTTT

d_call: TRBD1
clone_size: many
j_call: TRBJ2-5
v_call: TRBV5-1
cdr3_length: 13
cdr3_aa: CASTLDRGGTQYF
cdr3_nt: TGCGCCAGCACCCTCGACAGGGGTGGGACCCAGTACTTC

d_call: NA
clone_size: NA
j_call: TRBJ1-3
v_call: TRBV3-1
cdr3_length: 13
cdr3_aa: CASSLLGGNTIYF
cdr3_nt: TGTGCCAGCAGCCTCCTGGGCGGAAACACCATATATTTT

d_call: TRBD2
clone_size: NA
j_call: TRBJ2-6
v_call: TRBV5-6
cdr3_length: 14
cdr3_aa: CASWGGSGANVLTF
cdr3_nt: TGTGCCAGCTGGGGGGGCTCTGGGGCCAACGTCCTGACTTTC

d_call: NA
clone_size: NA
j_call: TRBJ1-4
v_call: TRBV5-1
cdr3_length: 16
cdr3_aa: CASSSNQGPREEKLFF
cdr3_nt: TGCGCCAGCAGCTCGAACCAGGGGCCGCGTGAAGAAAAACTGTTTTTT

d_call: TRBD2
clone_size: NA
j_call: TRBJ2-1
v_call: TRBV20-1
cdr3_length: 15
cdr3_aa: CSARDPGRAYNEQFF
cdr3_nt: TGCAGTGCTAGAGACCCCGGGAGGGCCTACAATGAGCAGTTCTTC

d_call: NA
clone_size: NA
j_call: TRBJ1-1
v_call: TRBV29-1
cdr3_length: 14
cdr3_aa: CSVRATGVNTEAFF
cdr3_nt: TGCAGCGTTCGGGCTACAGGAGTGAACACTGAAGCTTTCTTT

d_call: TRBD2
clone_size: NA
j_call: TRBJ2-7
v_call: TRBV29-1
cdr3_length: 19
cdr3_aa: CSVEYHGGTSGWERKEQYF
cdr3_nt: TGCAGCGTTGAATATCATGGCGGGACTAGCGGGTGGGAGAGGAAAGAGCAGTACTTC

d_call: TRBD1
clone_size: NA
j_call: TRBJ1-1
v_call: TRBV7-2
cdr3_length: 13
cdr3_aa: CASSIRQGTEAFF
cdr3_nt: TGTGCCAGCAGCATTCGACAGGGCACTGAAGCTTTCTTT

d_call: NA
clone_size: NA
j_call: TRBJ1-1
v_call: TRBV24-1
cdr3_length: 15
cdr3_aa: CATSDGRGGNTEAFF
cdr3_nt: TGTGCCACCAGTGATGGGCGGGGGGGGAACACTGAAGCTTTCTTT

d_call: TRBD1
clone_size: NA
j_call: TRBJ2-5
v_call: TRBV7-9
cdr3_length: 15
cdr3_aa: CASSISTGGLETQYF
cdr3_nt: TGTGCCAGCAGCATCTCGACAGGGGGTTTAGAGACCCAGTACTTC

d_call: NA
clone_size: NA
j_call: TRBJ2-1
v_call: TRBV14
cdr3_length: 13
cdr3_aa: CASSWSSGQRPFF
cdr3_nt: TGTGCCAGCAGTTGGTCCAGCGGCCAAAGACCGTTCTTC

d_call: NA
clone_size: NA
j_call: TRBJ2-1
v_call: TRBV29-1
cdr3_length: 13
cdr3_aa: CSVQQGYYNEQFF
cdr3_nt: TGCAGCGTTCAACAGGGTTACTACAATGAGCAGTTCTTC

d_call: TRBD2
clone_size: NA
j_call: TRBJ2-3
v_call: TRBV2
cdr3_length: 15
cdr3_aa: CATISGLGSTDTQYF
cdr3_nt: TGTGCCACCATTAGCGGACTAGGTAGCACAGATACGCAGTATTTT

d_call: TRBD2
clone_size: NA
j_call: TRBJ2-4
v_call: TRBV4-1
cdr3_length: 21
cdr3_aa: CASSHQSPGLAGDLAKNIQYF
cdr3_nt: TGCGCCAGCAGCCACCAAAGCCCGGGACTAGCGGGGGATCTAGCCAAAAACATTCAGTACTTC

d_call: NA
clone_size: few
j_call: TRBJ2-2
v_call: TRBV5-1
cdr3_length: 13
cdr3_aa: CASSLRAPGELFF
cdr3_nt: TGCGCCAGCAGCTTGCGCGCCCCCGGGGAGCTGTTTTTT

d_call: NA
clone_size: NA
j_call: TRBJ2-2
v_call: TRBV7-6
cdr3_length: 13
cdr3_aa: CARGGERAGELFF
cdr3_nt: TGTGCTCGCGGAGGGGAGCGGGCCGGGGAGCTGTTTTTT

d_call: TRBD2
clone_size: NA
j_call: TRBJ2-2
v_call: TRBV3-1
cdr3_length: 17
cdr3_aa: CASSQASGRANTGELFF
cdr3_nt: TGTGCCAGCAGCCAAGCCAGCGGGAGGGCGAACACCGGGGAGCTGTTTTTT